The 11 T cell receptor beta chains given below trace back to one sample, sequenced in a study of blood T cells in healthy people across ages. PCR was performed a second time for about 7 to 12 cycles using a sample-barcoded 5' primer and a J-beta primer mix. In TCRdb, the 5' RACE reads were re-called with MiXCR into one record per CDR3 protein. The sample includes roughly 1,500,000 distinct CDR3 sequences, roughly 40% seen only once; the top ten take 7.9%. Sequenced: blood. The receptors come from a woman aged 18-30 years in good health.

This clonotype appeared a few times. This chain links TRBV6-1 with TRBJ1-2, with D possibly being TRBD1 (5 bases). With 2 bases removed from V and 0 bases from J, the gap between germline ends came to 10 bases. The CDR3 runs to 15 residues. Germline CDR1 MNHNS, CDR2 SASEGT. The CDR3 here is CASSEMGDANYGYTF. The CDR3 bases are TGTGCCAGCAGTGAAATGGGGGACGCTAACTATGGCTACACCTTC.

This clonotype has only a few counts. The chain uses TRBV6-5 and TRBJ2-5, with D unclear. The CDR3 extends over 12 amino acids. Germline V gene sequence: CDR1 MNHEY, CDR2 SVGAGI. Trimming shortened V by 5 bases and J by 11 bases, and 15 bases separated the two germline ends. CDR3 amino acids: CASSPNQVGQYF. Written as DNA, the CDR3 is TGTGCCAGCAGTCCAAACCAGGTCGGGCAGTACTTC.

The rearrangement links TRBV3-1 to TRBJ2-2; D possibly corresponds to TRBD2 (5 bases). With 6 bases removed from V and 7 bases from J, the gap between germline ends came to 9 bases. CDR1 is LGHDT and CDR2 is YNNKEL in the germline V gene (reference sequence). The CDR3 is made up of 12 amino acids. The CDR3 nucleotides read TGTGCCAGCAGGATAGAGGGCGGGGAGCTGTTTTTT. It translates to CASRIEGGELFF.

About this clonotype: It may be a read error: a sequence one base away is much more abundant. The chain uses TRBV5-1 and TRBJ1-2; D call uncertain. V lost 3 bases and J lost 2, with 11 bases in between. Germline CDR1 SGHRS, CDR2 YFSETQ. The CDR3 totals 14 residues. The DNA for the CDR3 is TGCGCCAGCAGCTCGGGGAGTTCGAACTATGGCTACACCTTC. As protein: CASSSGSSNYGYTF.

This clonotype has a handful of counts. The rearrangement links TRBV9 to TRBJ2-5; 13 nucleotides align to TRBD2. Trimming removed 2 bases from V and 4 bases from J; junction bases left unmatched: 5. The CDR3 covers 16 residues. In germline, CDR1 is SGDLS, CDR2 YYNGEE. The CDR3 region has the DNA TGTGCCAGCAGCGTTACTAGCGGGGGGGGAAGAGAGACCCAGTACTTC. It yields the protein CASSVTSGGGRETQYF. The variable domain in full, with the rest retrieved from reference TRBV9 and TRBJ2-5, is DSGVTQTPKHLITATGQRVTLRCSPRSGDLSVYWYQQSLDQGLQFLIQYYNGEERAKGNILERFSAQQFPDLHSELNLSSLELGDSALYFCASSVTSGGGRETQYFGPGTRLLVL.

This clonotype was detected a few times. This chain links TRBV28 with TRBJ2-7, with 7 bases that match TRBD1. J lost 1 base, V lost 7 bases, and 4 bases had no gene match. The CDR3 contains 13 residues. Germline V gene sequence: CDR1 MDHEN, CDR2 SYDVKM. CDR3 DNA: TGTGCCAGCACCCGGACAGGATCCTACGAGCAGTACTTC. Translation: CASTRTGSYEQYF.

This clonotype was counted a few times. The chain employs TRBV28 and TRBJ1-2, with D unresolved. This CDR3 comprises 13 residues. CDR1 is MDHEN, CDR2 SYDVKM, per germline. V lost 5 bases and J lost 1, with 8 bases in between. The CDR3 is CASSIPGNYGYTF. CDR3 coding DNA: TGTGCCAGCAGTATCCCGGGTAACTATGGCTACACCTTC.

The gene calls are TRBV6-2 or TRBV6-3 and TRBJ2-5, with TRBD2 matching 8 bases. Germline loops: CDR1 MNHEY, CDR2 SVGEGT. The CDR3 is made up of 16 amino acids. The junction had 13 bases not matched to a gene; V was cut back by 6 bases and J by 4 bases. As DNA, the CDR3 is TGTGCCAGCAGCCGTTTGAGTAGCGGGGTCGCAGAGACCCAGTACTTC. Its translation: CASSRLSSGVAETQYF.

The CDR3 region has the DNA TGCGCCAGCAGCTGCGGGACCAGCAATCAGCCCCAGCATTTT. Translating gives CASSCGTSNQPQHF. The chain uses TRBV5-1 and TRBJ1-5, with D possibly being TRBD1 (5 bases). Germline CDR1 SGHRS, CDR2 YFSETQ. V was trimmed by 3 bases and J by 1 base, leaving 8 bases between them. This CDR3 comprises 14 residues.

The J gene is TRBJ2-1, the V gene TRBV19; TRBD2 matches at 12 bases. CDR1 LNHDA and CDR2 SQIVND come from the germline V gene (reference sequence). With V trimmed by 8 bases and J by 2 bases, 4 bases remained unmatched. The CDR3 covers 15 residues. CDR3 DNA: TGTGCCAGTGCCTCTAGCGGGAGGGCCTACAATGAGCAGTTCTTC. This codes for CASASSGRAYNEQFF.

The chain is built from TRBV5-1 and TRBJ2-1; weak D call: TRBD1 (5 bases). The DNA end favors TRBJ2-7, so the J call may be wrong. From germline, CDR1 is SGHRS and CDR2 YFSETQ. The length of the CDR3 is 14 residues. In DNA, the CDR3 is TGCGCCAGCCGCAGGGATAGCTCCTACAATGAGCAGTACTTC. Encoded protein: CASRRDSSYNEQYF.